This section outlines one T cell receptor beta chain sequence together with its context. The target antigen is unknown. The germline V and J ends were trimmed by 1 base and 6 bases, with 9 bases remaining between them. CDR3 length equals 13 residues. CDR1 SGHVS and CDR2 FNYEAQ come from the germline V gene. This sample stems from a study of cytomegalovirus exposure and HLA in healthy donors. Study results and caveats: Sequencing artifact likely explains a cluster of highly shared sequence variants. Reported findings show TCR beta sequences accurately forecast HLA-A and HLA-B alleles in most subjects. Later analysis revealed greater clonal expansion in HLA-associated TCR beta chains than in equally common others. A missense variant in DCLRE1C was later tied to TCR beta V- and J-gene trimming.

It was with 60 Vbeta and 13 Jbeta primers that the PCR ran. Libraries were prepared by immunoSEQ multiplex PCR; TCRdb keeps only in-frame clonotypes and omits some of them. The sample has 49,000 or so clones; 65% to 85% are singletons. The sequencing input was PBMCs. This clonotype originated in a boy younger than 18 in good health and CMV-seropositive. This chain links TRBV7-6 with TRBJ1-1; D is possibly TRBD1 (6 bases). This CDR3 reads CASSLVKGAEAFF. CDR3 DNA: TGTGCCAGCAGCTTAGTGAAGGGGGCTGAAGCTTTCTTT.